The 5 T cell receptor beta chains reported below all come from one sample, sequenced in a study of blood T cell repertoires in COVID-19. Profiled with immunoSEQ multiplex PCR; TCRdb holds only in-frame clones, not every one. The top ten clones hold about 3.5% of a sample with some 350,000 clones, around nine tenths of them seen once. Material: peripheral blood. The receptors were gathered from a young woman who had recovered from COVID-19.

The chain carries TRBV10-3 and TRBJ2-1; D possibly corresponds to TRBD2 (5 bases). Trimming took off 4 bases at V and 5 bases at J, with 18 bases between the two ends. CDR3 size: 16 residues. Germline V CDR1 and CDR2: ENHRY, SYGVKD. The CDR3 sequence: CAISGRRGGTNNEQFF. CDR3 DNA: TGTGCCATCAGTGGACGCCGGGGTGGTACCAACAATGAGCAGTTCTTC.

This clone was observed once. V and J are TRBV19 and TRBJ2-3; D ambiguous. CDR1 LNHDA and CDR2 SQIVND come from the germline V gene (reference sequence). Trimming pared 7 bases from V and 5 bases from J, leaving 16 bases between. The CDR3 covers 14 residues. CDR3 nucleotides: TGTGCCAGTAAGGCCAAACAGTGGATAGATACGCAGTATTTT. Translated: CASKAKQWIDTQYF.

With regard to this clone: This specimen includes other DNA sequences encoding the same CDR3. V usage is TRBV7-2 and J usage is TRBJ2-2; D not resolved. Germline V lookup: CDR1 SGHTA, CDR2 FQGNSA. Trimming stripped 1 base from V and 6 bases from J, with 6 bases between. The CDR3 totals 13 residues. CDR3 sequence: CASSLVGAGELFF. CDR3 bases: TGTGCCAGCAGCTTAGTAGGAGCCGGGGAGCTGTTTTTT.

The CDR3 loop is CASSFGRTDTQYF. The CDR3 DNA reads TGTGCCAGCAGCTTTGGGAGGACAGATACGCAGTATTTT. The chain carries TRBV5-6 and TRBJ2-3, with a weak D call TRBD2 (6 bases). The V end lost 2 bases, the J end lost 3 bases, and 7 bases lay between the germline ends. Per the germline V gene, CDR1 is SGHDT and CDR2 is YYEEEE. The CDR3 totals 13 residues.

The J gene is TRBJ1-2, the V gene TRBV6-2 or TRBV6-3; no clear D gene. The V gene's germline CDR1 is MNHEY and CDR2 SVGEGT. The V and J ends lost 4 bases and 4 bases respectively, with 7 bases between them. This CDR3 contains 12 residues. The CDR3 here is CASSLSAYGYTF. The CDR3 DNA sequence: TGTGCCAGCAGTTTAAGCGCCTATGGCTACACCTTC.